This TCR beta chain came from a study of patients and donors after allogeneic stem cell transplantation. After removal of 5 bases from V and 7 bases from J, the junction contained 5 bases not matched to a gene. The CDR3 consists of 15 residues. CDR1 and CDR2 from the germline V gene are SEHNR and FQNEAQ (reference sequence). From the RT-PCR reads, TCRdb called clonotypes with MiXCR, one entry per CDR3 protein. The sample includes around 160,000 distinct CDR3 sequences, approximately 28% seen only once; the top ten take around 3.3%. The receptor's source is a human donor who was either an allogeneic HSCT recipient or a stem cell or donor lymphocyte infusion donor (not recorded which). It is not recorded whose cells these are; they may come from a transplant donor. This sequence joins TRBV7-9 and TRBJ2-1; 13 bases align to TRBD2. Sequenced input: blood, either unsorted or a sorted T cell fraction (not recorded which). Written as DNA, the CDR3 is TGTGCCAGCAGCCGGACTAGCGGGAGTAATAATGAGCAGTTCTTC. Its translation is CASSRTSGSNNEQFF.